Listed here is a single T cell receptor (beta chain). Which antigen it targets is not known. Base qualities are not at hand, and no much larger clone is one base apart. The donors belonged to the validation cohort of over a hundred subjects, which was separate from the roughly 700-subject first cohort. The sample comes from a study of cytomegalovirus exposure and HLA in healthy donors (dated by TCRdb to the late 2010s). Concerning the study at large: A later analysis indicated that the 110 or so validation repertoires were generated on the platform also employed for the approximately 700 repertoires of the first cohort. The aim of the study was to test whether cataloging public T cell receptors could identify signatures of past pathogen exposure. Along with the approximately 700-subject first cohort, a separate validation cohort of about 110 different subjects was used. To predict cytomegalovirus infection status, the study brought together high-throughput TCR immunosequencing, statistical association of individual TCRs with disease status, and machine learning.

The method was the immunoSEQ multiplex PCR assay. The authors processed their data as follows. To diagnose cytomegalovirus status from the catalog of TCR beta chain sequences, a statistical classification framework was built. TCRdb took over this immuneACCESS table, retaining in-frame rearrangements with V and J assigned. Such tables are incomplete; in checked studies, under half of the missing clones stem from an unresolved V gene, and the remainder is unexplained. That table supplies the V and J calls and clone size; D and trimming were determined from the DNA. Here the sample has about 110,000 clones; about 92% occur a single time. The top ten constitute approximately 1.9% of the sample. Measured from the cysteine to the phenylalanine, the CDR3 is 15 residues long. Solely the CDR3 DNA is kept, with 45 bases framed from the first base. Looking up the germline V gene yields CDR1 MGHRA and CDR2 YSYEKL. V and J are truncated by 3 bases and 2 bases respectively, leaving an intervening sequence of 13 bases.

Study-wide findings and limitations: The classifier was reported to diagnose cytomegalovirus status with high specificity and sensitivity in both the original and validation cohorts. While some public TCRs were present in many individuals, most TCR sequences turned up only very rarely across donors. In a later analysis, TCRs clustered in the first cohort were found to also tend to co-occur in the approximately 120 validation repertoires, with over 90% of cluster scores above 0. All 120 or so repertoires were used to score co-occurrence in the validation cohort in a later analysis, because that analysis had no HLA typing for the cohort. In vitro tests confirmed that a few of the cytomegalovirus-associated TCR beta chains recognize cytomegalovirus antigens. According to the authors, the approach could potentially be generalized to other disease states and immunological phenotypes. A total of fewer than 200 TCR beta chains were listed by the study as associated with cytomegalovirus.

This clonotype was sampled from a woman between 18 and 29 years old in good health and CMV-seronegative. Material for sequencing was PBMCs. The rearrangement combines TRBV4-1 with TRBJ1-2, with a weak D call of TRBD1 (5 bases match). The CDR3 sequence is CASSHAGTVNYGYTF. The nucleotide sequence is TGCGCCAGCAGCCACGCCGGGACTGTGAACTATGGCTACACCTTC.